A selection of T cell receptor beta chains follows, all from one sample in a study of blood T cell repertoires in COVID-19. The table came from immunoSEQ multiplex PCR; TCRdb's copy has only in-frame clones and leaves some out. The sample contains about 480,000 clones, 70% to 90% of which appear only once. Sequencing was done on a sample of PBMCs or T cells enriched from blood (not recorded which). The receptors were gathered from a woman between 18 and 30 years old with acute COVID-19. The CDR3 runs from the conserved cysteine through the conserved F or W. Each record gives: D gene, V gene, J gene, clone size, CDR3 DNA, CDR3 protein. D genes are given only for firm matches. Part of the rows lack a size; the others show once, few, many or a class for expanded clones.

>-|TRBV10-2|TRBJ1-2|-
TGCGCCAGCAGTGAGTCCAGGGTTTATGGCTACACCTTC
CASSESRVYGYTF
>TRBD2|TRBV7-9|TRBJ2-1|-
TGTGCCAGCAGCTTAGAGGAATATTTTAGCGGGAGTGGATACAATGAGCAGTTCTTC
CASSLEEYFSGSGYNEQFF
>-|TRBV28|TRBJ2-3|-
TGTGCCAGCAGCTCCTCCGGGTTTAGCACAGATACGCAGTATTTT
CASSSSGFSTDTQYF
>-|TRBV11-2|TRBJ1-6|-
TGTGCCAGCAGCTTATGGCAGGAGGATTCACCCCTCCACTTT
CASSLWQEDSPLHF
>-|TRBV6-2/TRBV6-3|TRBJ2-7|-
TGTGCCAGCAGCTATGACCGGGACATAGGGTACGAGCAGTACTTC
CASSYDRDIGYEQYF
>TRBD2|TRBV19|TRBJ2-1|-
TGTGCCAGTAGCCACGGGACTAGCGGGAGTATCGATGAGCAGTTCTTC
CASSHGTSGSIDEQFF
>-|TRBV29-1|TRBJ2-3|-
TGCAGCGTTGCCACAGAGTACCCTAGCACAGATACGCAGTATTTT
CSVATEYPSTDTQYF
>-|TRBV5-4|TRBJ2-7|-
TGTGCCAGCAGCTGGGGGGTGTCTACGTCCTACGAGCAGTACTTC
CASSWGVSTSYEQYF
>-|TRBV10-3|TRBJ2-7|-
TGTGCCATCAGTGAGTCGTTAGCAGGGGAGCAGTACTTC
CAISESLAGEQYF
>-|TRBV6-1|TRBJ2-7|-
TGTGCCAGCAGTGATCCCCGAATCCAGGGGACCTACGAGCAGTACTTC
CASSDPRIQGTYEQYF
>TRBD1|TRBV18|TRBJ2-7|-
TGTGCCAGCTCACTCCAGACAGGGGCCTACGAGCAGTACTTC
CASSLQTGAYEQYF
>-|TRBV7-8|TRBJ1-6|-
TGTGCCAGCAGCGAAGAGAGTTACCGGGACGTCGGGGGTTCACCCCTCCACTTT
CASSEESYRDVGGSPLHF
>-|TRBV4-3|TRBJ1-3|-
TGCGCCAGCAGCCAAGTGACGGGGGTTGGAAACACCATATATTTT
CASSQVTGVGNTIYF
>-|TRBV7-8|TRBJ2-5|-
TGTGCCAGCAGCCCGACGGGGGCCCAGTACTTC
CASSPTGAQYF
>-|TRBV11-2|TRBJ2-5|few
TGTGCCAGCAGCTTCTTGGGTAAAGAGGCCCAGTACTTC
CASSFLGKEAQYF
>-|TRBV11-2|TRBJ1-1|-
TGTGCCAGCAGCTTATCATCCATGAACACTGAAGCTTTCTTT
CASSLSSMNTEAFF
>-|TRBV19|TRBJ1-1|-
TGTGCCAGTAGTACGACGGGGTCACTAGAAGCTTTCTTT
CASSTTGSLEAFF
>TRBD1|TRBV28|TRBJ1-3|-
TGTGCCAGCAGCCCAAGCCCGACAGGGTCAATGGATCCCATATATTTT
CASSPSPTGSMDPIYF
>TRBD2|TRBV10-3|TRBJ2-3|-
TGTGCCACCGGACTAGGAGGTTCCGCAGATACGCAGTATTTT
CATGLGGSADTQYF
>-|TRBV5-1|TRBJ1-2|-
TGCGCCAGCAGCCCCGGACAGTCTTCTAACTATGGCTACACCTTC
CASSPGQSSNYGYTF
>-|TRBV6-5|TRBJ2-2|-
TGTGCCAGCAAACTAGGCAGCACCGGGGAGCTGTTTTTT
CASKLGSTGELFF
>-|TRBV5-4|TRBJ1-2|-
TGTGCCAGCAGCGAAGCGACAGACTATGGCTACACCTTC
CASSEATDYGYTF
>-|TRBV18|TRBJ1-1|-
TGTGCCAGCTCCCAGTCTCCGGGGGGGAACACTGAAGCTTTCTTT
CASSQSPGGNTEAFF
>-|TRBV7-9|TRBJ2-5|-
TGTGCCAGCAGCTTAATTTTCCCCCCCGGGGAGACCCAGTACTTC
CASSLIFPPGETQYF
>TRBD2|TRBV30|TRBJ2-5|-
TGTGCCTGGAGTTTCGGGACTAGTCGGGCAGAGACCCAGTACTTC
CAWSFGTSRAETQYF
>-|TRBV4-1|TRBJ1-3|-
TGCGCCAGCAGCCTACTACATACACCAGGGCCCTCTGGAAACACCATATATTTT
CASSLLHTPGPSGNTIYF
>TRBD1|TRBV30|TRBJ1-4|-
TGTGCCTGGAACCCCGGGACAGCGAATGAAAAACTGTTTTTT
CAWNPGTANEKLFF
>TRBD2|TRBV7-3|TRBJ2-1|-
TGTGCCAGCAGTTGGGGACTAGCTTCCTACAATGAGCAGTTCTTC
CASSWGLASYNEQFF
>-|TRBV7-9|TRBJ1-1|once
TGTGCCAGCAGCTCGGACTTAGAAGCTTTCTTT
CASSSDLEAFF
>-|TRBV28|TRBJ1-2|-
TGTGCCAGCAGCCCCCCAGGGAACTATGGCTACACCTTC
CASSPPGNYGYTF
>TRBD1|TRBV19|TRBJ1-6|-
TGTACCAGTAGTATATTAACAGGGGCTAATTCACCCCTCCACTTT
CTSSILTGANSPLHF
>-|TRBV4-1|TRBJ1-1|-
TGCGCCAGCAGCCAAGAGGAAGCCAGGGAAAGGAATATGAACACTGAAGCTTTCTTT
CASSQEEARERNMNTEAFF
>TRBD1|TRBV7-4|TRBJ2-7|once
TGTGCCAGCAGCTTTAATCCAGGGGGCGAGTTTACCTACGAGCAGTACTTC
CASSFNPGGEFTYEQYF
>-|TRBV12-3/TRBV12-4|TRBJ2-7|-
TGTGCCAGCAGCTACGACAGCTACGAGCAGTACTTC
CASSYDSYEQYF
>-|TRBV4-3|TRBJ1-1|-
TGCGCCAGCAGCCAAGAGGTTCAAGCGGACGGTATTAACACTGAAGCTTTCTTT
CASSQEVQADGINTEAFF
>-|TRBV28|TRBJ1-1|-
TGTGCCAGCAGTAAGTGGGGTACAGGGACTGAAGCTTTCTTT
CASSKWGTGTEAFF
>-|TRBV10-1|TRBJ2-5|-
TGCGCCAGCATGGAGACTAGTTTCGGGACCCAGTACTTC
CASMETSFGTQYF
>TRBD1|TRBV19|TRBJ1-2|-
TGTGCCGCCCGGCCGGGACAGGGGAACTATGGCTACACCTTC
CAARPGQGNYGYTF
>-|TRBV11-3|TRBJ2-1|once
TGTGCCAGCAGCTTAGATCCATTGGGAGTTGGTGAGCAGTTCTTC
CASSLDPLGVGEQFF
>-|TRBV21-1|TRBJ1-2|-
TGTGCCAGCAGCAAAGACAAATTCTATGGCTACACCTTC
CASSKDKFYGYTF
>-|TRBV7-3|TRBJ2-5|-
TGTGCCAGCAGCTTAACTGGGGCCGGGAGAAGACGGGAGACCCAGTACTTC
CASSLTGAGRRRETQYF
>TRBD1|TRBV7-3|TRBJ2-2|-
TGTGCCAGCAGCTCGGGACAGCTGAACACCGGGGAGCTGTTTTTT
CASSSGQLNTGELFF
>TRBD1|TRBV6-2/TRBV6-3|TRBJ1-1|-
TGTGCCAGCATCCCGGGACAGGGGGCTTTGGCTTTCTTT
CASIPGQGALAFF
>-|TRBV19|TRBJ1-3|-
TGTGCCAGTACCCCCTCGAGCTCTGGAAACACCATATATTTT
CASTPSSSGNTIYF
>-|TRBV7-9|TRBJ1-3|-
TGTGCCAGCAGGTCTAGTGGTCGGGGAGGAGTCTCTGGAAACACCATATATTTT
CASRSSGRGGVSGNTIYF
>TRBD2|TRBV4-3|TRBJ2-3|-
TGCGCCAGCAGCCGCGGGAGGGACGCAGATACGCAGTATTTT
CASSRGRDADTQYF
>-|TRBV6-5|TRBJ1-1|-
TGTGCCAGCAGCTATACGGGGAACACTGAAGCTTTCTTT
CASSYTGNTEAFF
>-|TRBV20-1|TRBJ1-1|once
TGCAGTGCCGATCGGGCTTTCTTT
CSADRAFF
>-|TRBV2|TRBJ2-1|-
TGTGCCAGCAGCGTTTTTAGCTCCTACAATGAGCAGTTCTTC
CASSVFSSYNEQFF
>-|TRBV12-3/TRBV12-4|TRBJ2-1|once
TGTGCCAGCAGTTACCGGGGAGATGAGCAGTTCTTC
CASSYRGDEQFF
>TRBD1|TRBV18|TRBJ2-7|-
TGTGCCAGCTCACTACCAGGGGGAAACGAGCAGTACTTC
CASSLPGGNEQYF
>-|TRBV6-2/TRBV6-3|TRBJ2-2|-
TGTGCCAGCAGTTACCCAGCAGGCGGGGAGCTGTTTTTT
CASSYPAGGELFF
>TRBD1|TRBV15|TRBJ2-7|-
TGTGCCACCAGCCGGGACAGGGGAGCCTACGAGCAGTACTTC
CATSRDRGAYEQYF
>-|TRBV19|TRBJ1-6|-
TGTGCCACTAGACAGAATAATTCACCCCTCCACTTT
CATRQNNSPLHF
>TRBD1|TRBV18|TRBJ2-7|once
TGTGCCAGCTCACCACTCTCCGGGACAGGGTTGAACGAGCAGTACTTC
CASSPLSGTGLNEQYF
>-|TRBV9|TRBJ2-3|-
TGTGCCAGCAGCGTAGGTCGGGGGAGATCTAGCACAGATACGCAGTATTTT
CASSVGRGRSSTDTQYF
>TRBD2|TRBV19|TRBJ2-7|-
TGTGCCAGTAGTATTTTAGCGGGAGTAGCCTACGAGCAGTACTTC
CASSILAGVAYEQYF
>-|TRBV29-1|TRBJ2-3|-
TGCAGCGTTGAAGATTGGGGCTTTGACACAGATACGCAGTATTTT
CSVEDWGFDTDTQYF
>TRBD1|TRBV27|TRBJ2-7|-
TGTGCCAGCAGTTTCCGGGACAGGGGAGACTACGAGCAGTACTTC
CASSFRDRGDYEQYF